A single sample gave rise to the 26 T cell receptor beta chains below, sequenced in a study of beta chain features in type 1 diabetes. The isolated RNA, all of it, was reverse transcribed, so expressed TCRB transcripts were what got sequenced. Assay used: immunoSEQ multiplex PCR; TCRdb lists only in-frame clones, some missing. The repertoire has hundreds of thousands of clones, around an eighth of them found once; the top ten carry 0.02% to 0.025%. Findings and caveats of the study: Moderate yet significant TCRB CDR3 shortening was seen in Type 1 diabetes patients in all four CD4+ subsets.

Their cognate antigens are unknown. The sample comprised naive CD4+ T cells from blood. All receptors derive from a man younger than 35 with type 1 diabetes.

Only a few counts were recorded for this clone. The CDR3: CASSPYSRGAPNEKLFF. As DNA, the CDR3 is TGTGCCAGCAGCCCCTATTCCCGGGGGGCGCCGAATGAAAAACTGTTTTTT. This chain uses TRBV7-9 with TRBJ1-4, with a tentative D call TRBD1 (6 bases). The CDR3 totals 17 residues. Germline V gene lookup returns CDR1 SEHNR and CDR2 FQNEAQ (reference sequence). Trimming removed 5 bases from V and 5 bases from J, with 21 bases in between.

This clone was seen only a few times. This sequence joins TRBV7-3 and TRBJ2-7; 10 bases agree with TRBD1. The germline V gene encodes CDR1 SGHTA and CDR2 FQGTGA. V lost 2 bases, J lost 4 bases, and 5 bases stayed unmatched. The CDR3 contains 15 residues. The CDR3 region has the DNA TGTGCCAGCAGCTTATCGGGACAGGGGAGGTACGAGCAGTACTTC. This sequence encodes CASSLSGQGRYEQYF.

The V gene is TRBV7-2, the J gene TRBJ2-7; tentatively, D is TRBD1 (6 bases). From germline, CDR1 is SGHTA and CDR2 FQGNSA. This CDR3 comprises 14 residues. V was cut by 8 bases and J by 6 bases, with 20 bases left in between. The CDR3: CASELTGISPEQYF. The CDR3 bases are TGTGCCAGCGAGTTGACAGGAATATCACCCGAGCAGTACTTC.

This clone appeared a few times. This chain connects TRBV5-6 to TRBJ2-7, with no clear D. CDR3 size: 11 residues. In germline, CDR1 is SGHDT, CDR2 YYEEEE. Trimming took off 2 bases at V and 6 bases at J, with 6 bases between the two ends. Here the CDR3 DNA reads TGTGCCAGCAGCTTCGGACCCGAGCAGTACTTC. It specifies CASSFGPEQYF. Complete variable domain (other parts from reference TRBV5-6 and TRBJ2-7): DAGVTQSPTHLIKTRGQQVTLRCSPKSGHDTVSWYQQALGQGPQFIFQYYEEEERQRGNFPDRFSGHQFPNYSSELNVNALLLGDSALYLCASSFGPEQYFGPGTRLTVT.

The chain carries TRBV2 and TRBJ2-3; D gene unclear. This CDR3 region has 13 residues. Germline lookup yields CDR1 SNHLY and CDR2 FYNNEI. V was trimmed by 3 bases and J by 2 bases, leaving 6 bases between them. The CDR3 protein is CASSETLTDTQYF. CDR3 nucleotide sequence: TGTGCCAGCAGTGAGACCCTCACAGATACGCAGTATTTT.

This sequence joins TRBV30 and TRBJ1-6, with D tentatively TRBD1 (5 bases). Deletions cut 4 bases from V and 8 bases from J, with 15 bases between. This CDR3 comprises 14 residues. Germline values: CDR1 GTSNPN, CDR2 SVGIG (reference sequence). CDR3 coding DNA: TGTGCCTGGACCCCGGTAGGGGCTGATTCACCCCTCCACTTT. As protein: CAWTPVGADSPLHF.

This clone was seen only a few times. V gene TRBV2 combines with J gene TRBJ2-7; D remains ambiguous. V gave up 5 bases and J gave up 2 bases, with 10 bases separating them. This CDR3 is 13 amino acids long. Germline V gene sequence: CDR1 SNHLY, CDR2 FYNNEI. The CDR3 DNA sequence: TGTGCCAGCAGTCCAGAGGAGACCTACGAGCAGTACTTC. It is translated as CASSPEETYEQYF.

There are a few counts of this clone. The rearrangement joins TRBV6-5 to TRBJ1-2; D uncertain. CDR1 is MNHEY, CDR2 SVGAGI, per germline. V gave up 4 bases and J gave up 4 bases, with 16 bases separating them. The CDR3 is 15 amino acids. CDR3 amino acids: CASSLGLPAGYGYTF. In DNA form, the CDR3 reads TGTGCCAGCAGTTTAGGCCTACCTGCCGGCTATGGCTACACCTTC.

CDR3 loop: CASSPLGGIRNTGELFF. The CDR3 bases are TGTGCCAGCAGCCCCCTGGGGGGAATTCGGAACACCGGGGAGCTGTTTTTT. The rearrangement joins TRBV14 to TRBJ2-2; perhaps TRBD2 as D (6 bases). Deletions cut 4 bases from V and 1 base from J, with 16 bases between. The CDR3 is 17 residues long. Germline lookup yields CDR1 SGHDN and CDR2 FVKESK.

Comments on this clone: Other nucleotide sequences in the sample specify the same CDR3. The chain carries TRBV5-1 and TRBJ1-5; 7 bases align to TRBD1. This CDR3 contains 14 residues. Germline loops: CDR1 SGHRS, CDR2 YFSETQ. V was clipped by 4 bases and J by 2 bases; unmatched bases: 3. CDR3 in amino acids: CASSPGTGNQPQHF. The DNA for the CDR3 is TGCGCCAGCAGCCCGGGGACAGGCAATCAGCCCCAGCATTTT.

This clone has just a few counts. The chain couples TRBV7-2 to TRBJ2-5, with 9 nucleotides matching TRBD2. Germline loops: CDR1 SGHTA, CDR2 FQGNSA. The CDR3 has 15 residues. With 5 bases clipped from V and 5 bases from J, the junction kept 9 bases outside the gene matches. The CDR3 coding sequence is TGTGCCAGCAGCCCCCGCGCTAGCGGGGCTGAGACCCAGTACTTC. Protein: CASSPRASGAETQYF.

The J gene is TRBJ2-2, the V gene TRBV5-1, with 11 positions matching TRBD2. Trimming cost V 1 base and J 2 bases; bases outside gene matches: 4. The CDR3 is 17 amino acids. CDR1 SGHRS and CDR2 YFSETQ come from the germline V gene. The CDR3 DNA follows: TGCGCCAGCAGCTTGTCCGGGACTAGCGGTAACACCGGGGAGCTGTTTTTT. Its translation is CASSLSGTSGNTGELFF. Drawing the rest from reference TRBV5-1 and TRBJ2-2, the complete variable domain is KAGVTQTPRYLIKTRGQQVTLSCSPISGHRSVSWYQQTPGQGLQFLFEYFSETQRNKGNFPGRFSGRQFSNSRSEMNVSTLELGDSALYLCASSLSGTSGNTGELFFGEGSRLTVL.

There are a few counts of this clone. The chain is built from TRBV30 and TRBJ1-2; no clear D. Germline CDR1 reads GTSNPN; CDR2 reads SVGIG (reference sequence). The CDR3 is made up of 13 amino acids. The germline V and J ends were trimmed by 2 bases and 6 bases, with 13 bases remaining between them. The CDR3, as DNA: TGTGCCTGGAGTAAAGGGTTAGGGAATGGCTACACCTTC. Translating gives CAWSKGLGNGYTF. The variable domain in full, completed from reference TRBV30 and TRBJ1-2, reads SQTIHQWPATLVQPVGSPLSLECTVEGTSNPNLYWYRQAAGRGLQLLFYSVGIGQISSEVPQNLSASRPQDRQFILSSKKLLLSDSGFYLCAWSKGLGNGYTFGSGTRLTVV.

In its sample, this clone was seen a few times. This chain links TRBV29-1 with TRBJ1-1; no definite D call. Germline V gene data show CDR1 as SQVTM and CDR2 as ANQGSEA. The V end lost 0 bases, the J end lost 12 bases, and 17 bases lay between the germline ends. The CDR3 is 13 residues long. CDR3 in amino acids: CSVEDIQEDITFF. As DNA, the CDR3 is TGCAGCGTTGAAGATATCCAGGAGGATATAACTTTCTTT.

The table lists this clone with a few counts. The genes are TRBV14 and TRBJ1-6; D is unclear. The germline CDR1 and CDR2 sequences are SGHDN and FVKESK. The CDR3 has 14 residues. Between the trimmed V and J ends, which lost 0 bases and 7 bases, there was a span of 7 bases. The CDR3 DNA reads TGTGCCAGCAGCCAAGATCATCAGAATTCACCCCTCCACTTT. Its protein is CASSQDHQNSPLHF. Full variable domain (outside the CDR3, taken from reference TRBV14 and TRBJ1-6): EAGVTQFPSHSVIEKGQTVTLRCDPISGHDNLYWYRRVMGKEIKFLLHFVKESKQDESGMPNNRFLAERTGGTYSTLKVQPAELEDSGVYFCASSQDHQNSPLHFGNGTRLTVT.

This clone was observed a handful of times. The chain is built from TRBV5-6 and TRBJ1-4; D perhaps matches TRBD1 (5 bases). V lost 0 bases, J lost 5 bases, and 8 bases lay in between. Germline V gene data show CDR1 as SGHDT and CDR2 as YYEEEE. The CDR3 covers 14 residues. CDR3 bases: TGTGCCAGCAGCTTGGTTGGGGCAAATGAAAAACTGTTTTTT. Amino acids: CASSLVGANEKLFF.

The rearrangement uses TRBV7-2 and TRBJ1-5; D gene uncertain. Trimming took off 9 bases at V and 0 bases at J, with 12 bases between the two ends. CDR1 is SGHTA, CDR2 FQGNSA, per germline. The CDR3 is 14 residues long. The CDR3 region has the DNA TGTGCCAGTGGGAGGTTTAATAGCAATCAGCCCCAGCATTTT. Amino acids: CASGRFNSNQPQHF.

This clone was observed a few times. Distinct nucleotide sequences in the sample also encode this CDR3. This chain joins TRBV5-6 and TRBJ2-3; no definite D call. CDR1 and CDR2 from the germline V gene are SGHDT and YYEEEE. This CDR3 is 14 amino acids long. V was pared by 0 bases and J by 0 bases, with 5 bases between. CDR3: CASSLAGSTDTQYF. The DNA of the CDR3 is TGTGCCAGCAGCTTGGCCGGCAGCACAGATACGCAGTATTTT.

The V call is TRBV4-1, the J call TRBJ2-6; weak D call: TRBD1 (6 bases). Per the germline V gene, CDR1 is MGHRA and CDR2 is YSYEKL. The CDR3 is made up of 17 amino acids. V lost 0 bases and J 0 bases, leaving 9 bases between the germline ends. CDR3 bases: TGCGCCAGCAGCCAAGAACAGGGAACCTCTGGGGCCAACGTCCTGACTTTC. This sequence encodes CASSQEQGTSGANVLTF.

This clone has only a few counts. The rearrangement uses TRBV6-5 and TRBJ2-6, with D tentatively TRBD1 (6 bases). Germline V CDR1 and CDR2: MNHEY, SVGAGI. The CDR3 has 14 amino acids. Trimming pared 7 bases from V and 7 bases from J, leaving 14 bases between. The CDR3 DNA sequence: TGTGCCAGCAAAGTATCAGGGACAGCCAACGTCCTGACTTTC. Its protein is CASKVSGTANVLTF.

The gene calls are TRBV28 and TRBJ2-2; 7 bases agree with TRBD1. From germline, CDR1 is MDHEN and CDR2 SYDVKM. The CDR3 consists of 14 residues. Trimming took 7 bases from V and 4 from J; bases not matched to a gene: 6. The CDR3 loop reads CASTRDRTTGELFF. CDR3 DNA sequence: TGTGCCAGCACACGGGACAGAACCACCGGGGAGCTGTTTTTT.

This clone was detected only a few times. The V gene is TRBV6-6, the J gene TRBJ2-1, with 7 bases aligning to TRBD2. The germline CDR1 and CDR2 sequences are MNHNY and SVGAGI (reference sequence). The J segment lost 0 bases and the V segment lost 8 bases, leaving 7 bases of the junction unmatched. The CDR3 covers 15 residues. CDR3 protein: CASRYGGSSYNEQFF. In nucleotides, the CDR3 is TGTGCCAGCCGCTACGGGGGGAGCTCCTACAATGAGCAGTTCTTC.

The chain recombines TRBV15 with TRBJ2-1; no definite D call. The CDR3 spans 12 residues. Germline loops: CDR1 LNHNV, CDR2 YYDKDF (reference sequence). The V end lost 1 base, the J end lost 6 bases, and 4 bases lay between the germline ends. This CDR3 reads CATSRAGNEQFF. DNA of the CDR3: TGTGCCACCAGCAGAGCCGGCAATGAGCAGTTCTTC. The entire variable domain, with the rest obtained from reference TRBV15 and TRBJ2-1, is as follows: DAMVIQNPRYQVTQFGKPVTLSCSQTLNHNVMYWYQQKSSQAPKLLFHYYDKDFNNEADTPDNFQSRRPNTSFCFLDIRSPGLGDTAMYLCATSRAGNEQFFGPGTRLTVL.

The V and J genes are TRBV5-6 and TRBJ1-5, with a weak D call TRBD1 (5 bases). The CDR3 is made up of 16 amino acids. Germline V gene data show CDR1 as SGHDT and CDR2 as YYEEEE. The V end was cut by 4 bases, the J end by 11 bases, with 25 bases between. As DNA, the CDR3 is TGTGCCAGCAGCGGTCCGGGACCCACCTCCGAGGGGTCCCAGCATTTT. It encodes CASSGPGPTSEGSQHF.

The CDR3 sequence is CASSRDSKNIQYF. In nucleotides, the CDR3 is TGTGCCAGCTCCCGGGACTCCAAAAACATTCAGTACTTC. V is TRBV30 and J is TRBJ2-4; the D gene is possibly TRBD2 (6 bases). The germline V gene encodes CDR1 GTSNPN and CDR2 SVGIG (reference sequence). Trimming cost V 8 bases and J 2 bases, with 13 bases left between them. This CDR3 is built from 13 residues.

The rearrangement uses TRBV6-5 and TRBJ1-5; 9 nucleotides align to TRBD1. Germline loops: CDR1 MNHEY, CDR2 SVGAGI. J lost 4 bases, V lost 6 bases, and 7 bases had no gene match. This CDR3 contains 15 residues. The CDR3 nucleotides are TGTGCCAGCAGCCCCTACAGGGGGCCTAATCAGCCCCAGCATTTT. This gives the protein CASSPYRGPNQPQHF.